These 27 T cell receptor beta chains share one sample of origin, sequenced in a study of T cells in Graves' hyperthyroidism and ophthalmopathy. TCR beta CDR3 sequences were amplified from RNA transcripts. In the first-round RT-PCR of the TCR CDR3, the HTBI primer set was used. TCRdb re-analysed the multiplex PCR reads in MiXCR, keeping a single row per CDR3 protein. The sample consists of about 600,000 distinct CDR3 sequences, 14% of them appearing once. Sequencing was carried out using blood. The receptors were gathered from a woman between 18 and 29 years old with Graves' ophthalmopathy.

This clonotype was recorded a few times. The gene calls are TRBV7-9 and TRBJ2-4, with TRBD1 identical over 7 bases. Germline trimming cut 0 bases from V and 9 bases from J; bases unmatched to any gene: 17. The CDR3 is 18 residues long. The V gene's germline CDR1 is SEHNR and CDR2 FQNEAQ (reference sequence). DNA for the CDR3: TGTGCCAGCAGCTTAGCCCACCTGGGAGACAGGGTTCGGAGCATTCAGTACTTC. It is translated as CASSLAHLGDRVRSIQYF.

In this sample, this clonotype turned up many times. This sequence joins TRBV5-1 and TRBJ2-1; D is uncertain. CDR1 is SGHRS, CDR2 YFSETQ, per germline. Trimming cost V 6 bases and J 9 bases, with 10 bases left between them. This CDR3 is built from 11 residues. The DNA of the CDR3 is TGCGCCAGCACGGAGTTGGGTGAGCAGTTCTTC. This codes for CASTELGEQFF.

This clonotype was observed at least ten times. The chain has TRBV18 and TRBJ1-5; D is undetermined. Trimming removed 3 bases at V and 0 bases at J, with 9 bases between. CDR1 KGHSH and CDR2 LQKENI come from the germline V gene. CDR3 length: 15 amino acids. CDR3 DNA sequence: TGTGCCAGCTCACCGGCGGCAAATAGCAATCAGCCCCAGCATTTT. Its protein product is CASSPAANSNQPQHF.

In its sample, this clonotype was seen many times. The V gene is TRBV7-2, the J gene TRBJ1-2, with D unresolved. The length of the CDR3 is 14 residues. Germline V lookup: CDR1 SGHTA, CDR2 FQGNSA. Trimming removed 2 bases at V and 4 bases at J, with 11 bases between. The CDR3 is CASSLNAIGYGYTF. The CDR3 bases are TGTGCCAGCAGCTTAAACGCCATCGGCTATGGCTACACCTTC.

In its sample, this clonotype was seen many times. The genes are TRBV2 and TRBJ1-1; D uncertain. The CDR3 totals 15 residues. V gave up 4 bases and J gave up 4 bases, with 16 bases separating them. Germline V gene lookup returns CDR1 SNHLY and CDR2 FYNNEI. The CDR3 loop is CASSASGSSSTEAFF. For the CDR3, the DNA is TGTGCCAGCAGTGCCTCCGGGAGTTCGAGCACTGAAGCTTTCTTT.

A remark on this clonotype: This may be a read error, as it is one base from a much larger clone. The V call is TRBV9, the J call TRBJ1-1; D might be TRBD1 (5 bases). Trimming cost V 6 bases and J 4 bases, with 22 bases left between them. The CDR3 runs 16 residues. CDR1 SGDLS and CDR2 YYNGEE come from the germline V gene. The CDR3 bases are TGTGCCAGCAACGTCTTCACGGGGGGGGGAGGCACTGAAGCTTTCTTT. Protein product: CASNVFTGGGGTEAFF.

This clonotype was found many times. The V gene is TRBV27, the J gene TRBJ1-4; D is perhaps TRBD1 (5 bases). The germline V gene encodes CDR1 MNHEY and CDR2 SMNVEV (reference sequence). The CDR3 contains 14 residues. V lost 7 bases, J lost 2 bases, and 11 bases lay in between. The CDR3 loop is CASKRAGTNEKLFF. CDR3 bases: TGTGCCAGCAAAAGGGCAGGGACTAATGAAAAACTGTTTTTT.

The rearrangement links TRBV5-4 to TRBJ2-3, with 7 bases fitting TRBD1. Trimming at V came to 7 bases and at J to 1 base, leaving 6 bases not matched to a gene. The CDR3 covers 14 residues. From germline, CDR1 is SGHNT and CDR2 YYREEE (reference sequence). CDR3: CASRQGGGTDTQYF. The CDR3 nucleotides read TGTGCCAGCCGCCAAGGGGGCGGCACAGATACGCAGTATTTT.

There are a few counts of this clonotype. This chain connects TRBV7-9 to TRBJ1-3; 8 nucleotides match TRBD1. V lost 6 bases, J lost 5 bases, and 6 bases stayed unmatched. The CDR3 extends over 14 amino acids. CDR1 SEHNR and CDR2 FQNEAQ come from the germline V gene (reference sequence). The CDR3 bases are TGTGCCAGCAGACCTGACAGGGGCAGAAACACCATATATTTT. Amino acids: CASRPDRGRNTIYF.

In this sample, this clonotype turned up many times. The CDR3 bases are TGTGCCAGCAGCCAATCCCCCCCAGGGTCCTACAATGAGCAGTTCTTC. Its protein product is CASSQSPPGSYNEQFF. The chain links TRBV3-1 to TRBJ2-1; possible D gene TRBD1, 5 bases. V dropped 2 bases and J dropped 1 base, with 12 bases sitting between them. The CDR3 covers 16 residues. Germline V gives CDR1 LGHDT, CDR2 YNNKEL (reference sequence).

At least ten counts were recorded for this clonotype. The rearrangement joins TRBV14 to TRBJ2-7; D unresolved. This CDR3 comprises 12 residues. CDR1 and CDR2 (germline): SGHDN, FVKESK. V lost 4 bases, J lost 5 bases, and 9 bases lay in between. CDR3: CASSPLGNEQYF. The CDR3 DNA sequence: TGTGCCAGCAGCCCCCTGGGTAACGAGCAGTACTTC.

In its sample, this clonotype was seen a few times. The J gene is TRBJ1-1, the V gene TRBV10-3; D unresolved. The CDR3 runs to 13 residues. The V end was cut by 7 bases, the J end by 3 bases, with 12 bases between. Germline loops: CDR1 ENHRY, CDR2 SYGVKD. Here the CDR3 reads CAITRTGDTEAFF. The CDR3 coding sequence is TGTGCCATCACCCGTACCGGGGACACTGAAGCTTTCTTT.

This clonotype was seen at least ten times. The chain links TRBV7-2 to TRBJ2-3, with unresolved D. CDR1 and CDR2 (germline): SGHTA, FQGNSA. Trimming cost V 5 bases and J 1 base, with 7 bases left between them. The CDR3 totals 13 residues. CDR3 in DNA: TGTGCCAGCAGCCTAGTGGGCACAGATACGCAGTATTTT. It translates to CASSLVGTDTQYF.

This clonotype was seen many times. The chain employs TRBV28 and TRBJ2-4; the match to TRBD1 covers 9 bases. Germline-derived CDR1 and CDR2 are MDHEN and SYDVKM. After removal of 2 bases from V and 0 bases from J, the junction contained 14 bases not matched to a gene. This CDR3 is 20 amino acids long. The CDR3 reads CASSLGVAGQGKLAKNIQYF. CDR3 nucleotides: TGTGCCAGCAGTTTAGGGGTGGCGGGACAGGGCAAACTAGCCAAAAACATTCAGTACTTC.

This clonotype has at least ten counts. The rearrangement links TRBV18 to TRBJ2-1; D may correspond to TRBD1 or TRBD2 (6 bases each). The V end lost 3 bases, the J end lost 8 bases, and 14 bases lay between the germline ends. CDR1 is KGHSH and CDR2 is LQKENI in the germline V gene. The CDR3 consists of 14 residues. CDR3 sequence: CASSPPGGGHEQFF. CDR3 nucleotides: TGTGCCAGCTCACCCCCCGGGGGCGGCCATGAGCAGTTCTTC.

This clonotype has only a few counts. This CDR3 reads CASSPRRGPFSGANVLTF. The CDR3, as DNA: TGTGCCAGCAGCCCCAGGAGAGGACCCTTCTCTGGGGCCAACGTCCTGACTTTC. The chain uses TRBV11-2 and TRBJ2-6; the D is unclear. The V gene lost 5 bases and the J gene lost 0 bases, with 17 bases spanning the gap. Germline V lookup: CDR1 SGHAT, CDR2 FQNNGV. The CDR3 covers 18 residues.

This rearrangement joins TRBV4-1 to TRBJ2-7; 10 bases are a match to TRBD2. V shed 4 bases and J 0 bases; nucleotides not matched to a gene: 12. Germline V gene sequence: CDR1 MGHRA, CDR2 YSYEKL. This CDR3 has 18 amino acids. The CDR3 DNA sequence: TGCGCCAGCAGCCCAGCGGGCGGAGCGGGAGGGTCCTCCTACGAGCAGTACTTC. This sequence encodes CASSPAGGAGGSSYEQYF.

This clonotype was detected a few times. The chain links TRBV19 to TRBJ2-7; the match to TRBD2 covers 8 bases. This CDR3 is 15 amino acids long. Germline-derived CDR1 and CDR2 are LNHDA and SQIVND (reference sequence). V was pared by 11 bases and J by 4 bases, with 16 bases of the junction left unmatched. The CDR3, as DNA: TGTGCCGTACGCAGCGGGGGAGGGCCAGCATACGAGCAGTACTTC. The encoded protein is CAVRSGGGPAYEQYF.

This clonotype occurred many times. The gene calls are TRBV28 and TRBJ2-3, with a possible D match to TRBD2 (5 bases). V lost 2 bases, J lost 4 bases, and 19 bases lay in between. The CDR3 totals 17 residues. Germline values: CDR1 MDHEN, CDR2 SYDVKM. The CDR3 coding sequence is TGTGCCAGCAGTTTACCTCCGGACGGGCGGGCTCCAGATACGCAGTATTTT. Translated, it gives CASSLPPDGRAPDTQYF.

The V and J genes are TRBV4-2 and TRBJ2-3, with D perhaps matching TRBD1 (6 bases). This CDR3 has 16 residues. Trimming cost V 4 bases and J 4 bases, with 18 bases left between them. The V gene's germline CDR1 is LGHNA and CDR2 YNFKEQ. CDR3 in DNA: TGTGCCAGCAGCCCAGGGGCAGGGAAAAGGGCAGATACGCAGTATTTT. Protein: CASSPGAGKRADTQYF.

This clonotype was found a few times. The CDR3 DNA sequence: TGCGCCAGCAGCCAAGCCGCCTTGCTGGGATATACGCAGTATTTT. The encoded protein is CASSQAALLGYTQYF. The gene calls are TRBV4-3 and TRBJ2-3; no definite D call. CDR1 and CDR2 from the germline V gene are LGHNA and YSLEER. This CDR3 contains 15 residues. Trimming shortened V by 1 base and J by 7 bases, and 15 bases separated the two germline ends.

This clonotype was detected ten times or more. J is TRBJ1-2 and V is TRBV4-1; 7 bases map to TRBD1. The CDR3 runs to 15 residues. V lost 8 bases to trimming and J lost 0 bases; unmatched junction nucleotides: 9. CDR1 is MGHRA, CDR2 YSYEKL, per germline. The CDR3 reads CASRRPGTANYGYTF. CDR3 DNA sequence: TGCGCCAGCCGGCGGCCCGGGACAGCTAACTATGGCTACACCTTC.

This clonotype showed up many times. Germline and junction disagree at one end, which may indicate a read error. The chain joins TRBV7-7 to TRBJ2-3; D is undetermined. CDR3 length: 14 residues. From germline, CDR1 is SSHAT and CDR2 FNYEAQ (reference sequence). In DNA form, the CDR3 reads TGTGCTAGCAGCTTAACGCCGTCCACGGATACGCAGTATTTT. It is translated as CASSLTPSTDTQYF.

This clonotype was observed at least ten times. The rearrangement uses TRBV5-5 and TRBJ1-1; 8 bases are shared with TRBD1. CDR1 SGHKS and CDR2 YYEKEE come from the germline V gene (reference sequence). Trimming removed 4 bases from V and 8 bases from J; junction bases left unmatched: 16. The CDR3 runs to 16 residues. The CDR3 DNA sequence: TGTGCCAGCAGCCGTGCGACCCCTGGACAGGGTGGGGAAGCTTTCTTT. This translates into CASSRATPGQGGEAFF. Drawing the rest from reference TRBV5-5 and TRBJ1-1, the complete variable domain is DAGVTQSPTHLIKTRGQQVTLRCSPISGHKSVSWYQQVLGQGPQFIFQYYEKEERGRGNFPDRFSARQFPNYSSELNVNALLLGDSALYLCASSRATPGQGGEAFFGQGTRLTVV.

This clonotype was seen many times. The chain uses TRBV9 and TRBJ1-1, with D hard to call. The V gene lost 1 base and the J gene lost 0 bases, with 16 bases spanning the gap. This CDR3 has 17 residues. Per the germline V gene, CDR1 is SGDLS and CDR2 is YYNGEE. The CDR3 bases are TGTGCCAGCAGCGTAATGGCGGTATCGGGCCTGAACACTGAAGCTTTCTTT. Its translation is CASSVMAVSGLNTEAFF.

With respect to this clonotype: This clone may be a read error of a much larger clone one base away. The chain employs TRBV11-1 and TRBJ2-1; tentative D call: TRBD2 (6 bases). The CDR3 loop spans 14 amino acids. V was cut by 4 bases and J by 8 bases, with 15 bases left in between. Per germline, CDR1 SGHAT and CDR2 FQDESV (reference sequence). The DNA of the CDR3 is TGTGCCAGCAGCTCCCGGGACTCCCCGGATGAGCAGTTCTTC. It codes for CASSSRDSPDEQFF.

This clonotype has ten or more counts. This chain links TRBV7-9 with TRBJ2-4, with D hard to call. CDR3 length: 16 residues. Trimming removed 4 bases from V and 9 bases from J, with 22 bases in between. Germline V gene data show CDR1 as SEHNR and CDR2 as FQNEAQ (reference sequence). The CDR3 sequence: CASSSLRSDSFGIQYF. CDR3 nucleotide sequence: TGTGCCAGCAGCTCCCTTAGATCCGATAGTTTTGGCATTCAGTACTTC. Full variable domain (rest looked up from reference TRBV7-9 and TRBJ2-4): DTGVSQNPRHKITKRGQNVTFRCDPISEHNRLYWYRQTLGQGPEFLTYFQNEAQLEKSRLLSDRFSAERPKGSFSTLEIQRTEQGDSAMYLCASSSLRSDSFGIQYFGAGTRLSVL.